These 3 T cell receptor beta chains originate from one sample sequenced in a study of blood T cell repertoires in COVID-19. TCRdb's table, derived via immunoSEQ multiplex PCR, lists solely in-frame clones and lacks some. The sample lists 150,000 to 200,000 clones; about 89% were seen once. Material: peripheral blood. The receptor set was obtained from an older man with acute or convalescent COVID-19.

As regards this clone: Compared with germline, one end of the junction differs, possibly owing to a read error. The V and J genes are TRBV6-5 and TRBJ2-1, with 14 bases identical to TRBD2. Germline loops: CDR1 MNHEY, CDR2 SVGAGI. This CDR3 has 13 amino acids. This chain's CDR3 is CASSSGLAGGKIF. CDR3 sequence (DNA): TGTGCCAGCAGCTCCGGACTAGCGGGGGGTAAAATCTTC.

The table lists this clone with a count of one. CDR3 amino acids: CATGGLMNEQYF. The CDR3 DNA follows: TGTGCCACCGGTGGGCTGATGAACGAGCAGTACTTC. The chain links TRBV24-1 to TRBJ2-7; no reliable D call. The V gene's germline CDR1 is KGHDR and CDR2 SFDVKD. The CDR3 runs to 12 residues. Trimming took 9 bases from V and 5 from J, leaving 13 bases between them.

The rearrangement joins TRBV5-5 to TRBJ2-1, with 8 bases aligning to TRBD1. The CDR3 spans 14 residues. Germline V gene lookup returns CDR1 SGHKS and CDR2 YYEKEE (reference sequence). The J segment lost 10 bases and the V segment lost 0 bases, leaving 6 bases of the junction unmatched. CDR3 in DNA: TGTGCCAGCAGCTTGGAACAGGGGGAAGGGGAGCAGTTCTTC. As protein: CASSLEQGEGEQFF.